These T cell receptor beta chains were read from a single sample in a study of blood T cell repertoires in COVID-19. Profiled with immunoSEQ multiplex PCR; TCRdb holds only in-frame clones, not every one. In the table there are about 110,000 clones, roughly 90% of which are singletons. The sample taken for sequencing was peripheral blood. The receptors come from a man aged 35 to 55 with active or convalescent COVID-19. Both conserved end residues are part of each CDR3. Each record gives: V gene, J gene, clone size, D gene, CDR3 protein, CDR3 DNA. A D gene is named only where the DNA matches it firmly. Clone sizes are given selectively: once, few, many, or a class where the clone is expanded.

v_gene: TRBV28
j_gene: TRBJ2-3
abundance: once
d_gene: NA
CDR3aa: CASSLTRVTDTQYF
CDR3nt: TGTGCCAGCAGTTTAACCAGGGTGACAGATACGCAGTATTTT

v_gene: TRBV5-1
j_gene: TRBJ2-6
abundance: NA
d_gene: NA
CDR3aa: CASSLATLSGANVLTF
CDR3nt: TGCGCCAGCAGCTTAGCCACGCTATCTGGGGCCAACGTCCTGACTTTC

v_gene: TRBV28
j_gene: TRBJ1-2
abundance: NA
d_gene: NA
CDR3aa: CASSLYPGDGYTF
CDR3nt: TGTGCCAGCAGTTTATACCCGGGAGATGGCTACACCTTC

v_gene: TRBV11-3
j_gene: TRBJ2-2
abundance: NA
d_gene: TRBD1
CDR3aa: CASSLGRGHTGELFF
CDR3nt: TGTGCCAGCAGCTTAGGAAGGGGGCACACCGGGGAGCTGTTTTTT

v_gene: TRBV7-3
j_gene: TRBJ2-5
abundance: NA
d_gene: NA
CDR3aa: CASSLSRAETQYF
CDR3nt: TGTGCCAGCAGCTTATCCAGGGCTGAGACCCAGTACTTC

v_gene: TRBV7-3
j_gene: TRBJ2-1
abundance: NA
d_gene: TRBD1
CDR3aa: CASSLDRGEDEQFF
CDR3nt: TGTGCCAGCAGCTTAGACAGGGGGGAGGATGAGCAGTTCTTC

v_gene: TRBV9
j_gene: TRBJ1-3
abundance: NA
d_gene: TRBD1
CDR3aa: CASSPGGGNTIYF
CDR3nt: TGTGCCAGCAGCCCAGGGGGAGGAAACACCATATATTTT

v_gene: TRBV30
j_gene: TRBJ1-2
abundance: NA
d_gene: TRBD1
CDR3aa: CAWGTGGGYTF
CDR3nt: TGTGCCTGGGGGACAGGGGGTGGCTACACCTTC

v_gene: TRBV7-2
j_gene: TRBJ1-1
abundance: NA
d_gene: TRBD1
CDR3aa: CASSYLGQVEAFF
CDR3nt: TGTGCCAGCAGTTACCTCGGACAGGTAGAAGCTTTCTTT

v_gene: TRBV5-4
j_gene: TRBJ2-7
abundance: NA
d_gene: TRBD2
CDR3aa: CASSPRGGVDYEQYF
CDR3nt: TGTGCCAGCAGCCCCCGGGGGGGGGTCGACTACGAGCAGTACTTC

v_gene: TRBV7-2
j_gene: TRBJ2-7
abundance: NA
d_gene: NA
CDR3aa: CASSVVGGRGYEQYF
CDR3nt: TGTGCCAGCAGCGTCGTAGGGGGAAGGGGCTACGAGCAGTACTTC

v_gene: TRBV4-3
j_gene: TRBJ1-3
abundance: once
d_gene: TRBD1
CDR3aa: CASSPWTGGNTIYF
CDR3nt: TGCGCCAGCAGCCCTTGGACAGGTGGAAACACCATATATTTT

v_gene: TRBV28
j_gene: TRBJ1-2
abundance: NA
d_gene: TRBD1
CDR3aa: CASSSGQGAWGYTF
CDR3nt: TGTGCCAGCAGTTCCGGACAGGGGGCCTGGGGCTACACCTTC

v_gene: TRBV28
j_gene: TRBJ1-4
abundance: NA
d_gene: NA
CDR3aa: CASIDSFATNEKLFF
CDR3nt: TGTGCCAGCATAGACAGTTTTGCAACTAATGAAAAACTGTTTTTT

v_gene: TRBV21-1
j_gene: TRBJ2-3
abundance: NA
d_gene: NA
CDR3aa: CASSISGQAGIDTQYF
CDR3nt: TGTGCCAGCAGCATCTCCGGACAGGCGGGGATAGATACGCAGTATTTT

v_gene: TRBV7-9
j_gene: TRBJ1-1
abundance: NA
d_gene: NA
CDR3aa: CASSSRGPEAFF
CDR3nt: TGTGCCAGCAGCTCCAGGGGCCCTGAAGCTTTCTTT

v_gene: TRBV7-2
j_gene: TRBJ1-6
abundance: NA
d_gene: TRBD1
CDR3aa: CASREGQGNSPLHF
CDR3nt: TGTGCCAGCAGGGAGGGACAGGGCAATTCACCCCTCCACTTT